This T cell receptor (beta chain) was identified in a study of response to subunit inactivated influenza vaccine (dated by TCRdb to the late 2010s). Regarding the study in general: Deep quantitative T cell receptor repertoire profiling was used in the study to track responses to a trivalent subunit inactivated influenza vaccine.

What the study reported, not specific to this receptor: It was suggested by the authors that each seasonal influenza vaccination may recruit only a limited number of new T cells.

Libraries came from RT-PCR. TCRdb shows the sequencer as Illumina HiSeq 2500. The public sequencing data were trimmed at Q25 with fastp and processed into clonotypes with MiXCR by TCRdb, which kept only in-frame beta chains. Entries that share a CDR3 protein sequence are merged under the most common genes and DNA. Recorded for this sample are about 520,000 distinct CDR3 sequences; 25% of them occurred a single time. The ten largest account for approximately 2% of the sample. A word on this clonotype: What this receptor recognizes is not known. Nothing much larger sits one base from this clone, and base qualities are not available.

Sequencing used CD4+ T cells sorted from PBMCs, obtained more than 4 days after vaccination. The receptor was derived from a man over 45 who received an inactivated influenza vaccine. Donor details come from another sample of the same person, matched by shared clones.

CDR3 protein: CASIREEKLFF. The DNA reads TGTGCCAGCATAAGGGAAGAAAAACTGTTTTTT. The receptor chain draws on TRBV2 and TRBJ1-4; the D segment cannot be called with confidence. V is shortened by 7 bases, J by 8 bases, and the region joining them spans 8 bases. CDR1 is given as SNHLY and CDR2 as FYNNEI, both from the germline V gene. The CDR3 has 11 amino acids, counting the end cysteine and phenylalanine. Only CDR3 DNA remains: 33 bases, in frame from the first base.